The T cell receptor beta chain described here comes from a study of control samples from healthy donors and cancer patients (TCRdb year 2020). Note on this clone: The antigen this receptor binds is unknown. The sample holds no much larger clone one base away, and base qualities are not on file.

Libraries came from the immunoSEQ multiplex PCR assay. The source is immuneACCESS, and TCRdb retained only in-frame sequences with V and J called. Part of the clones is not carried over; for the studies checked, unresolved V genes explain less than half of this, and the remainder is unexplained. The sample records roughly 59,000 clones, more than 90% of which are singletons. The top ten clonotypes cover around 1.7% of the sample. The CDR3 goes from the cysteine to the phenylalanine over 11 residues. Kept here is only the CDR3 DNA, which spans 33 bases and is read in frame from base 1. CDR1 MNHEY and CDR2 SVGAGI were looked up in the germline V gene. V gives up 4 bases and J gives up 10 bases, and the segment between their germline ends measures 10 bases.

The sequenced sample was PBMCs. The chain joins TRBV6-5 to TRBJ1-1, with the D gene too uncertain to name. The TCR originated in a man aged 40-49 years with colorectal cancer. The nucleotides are TGTGCCAGCAGTTCCGGGCGGGGAGCTTTCTTT. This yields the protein CASSSGRGAFF.